This TCR beta chain was obtained from a study of technical replicates of blood from a few donors. Trimming removed 4 bases from V and 0 bases from J, with 17 bases in between. The CDR3 has 17 amino acids. CDR1 is SEHNR and CDR2 is FQNEAQ in the germline V gene (reference sequence). TCRdb keeps only in-frame clones here, not all; method: immunoSEQ multiplex PCR. The table records tens of thousands of clones, 94% of them present only once. V usage is TRBV7-9 and J usage is TRBJ2-3, with a weak D call TRBD1 (5 bases). Specimen: T cells isolated from PBMCs. This clonotype was obtained from a human donor in good health. The CDR3 DNA sequence: TGTGCCAGCAGCTCCCCTTATCAGGGCCCTAGCACAGATACGCAGTATTTT. Its translation is CASSSPYQGPSTDTQYF.